This T cell receptor (beta chain) is from a study of blood T cell repertoires in COVID-19. Study-wide context: PBMCs, B-cell-depleted T cells, or T cells provided the cDNA or gDNA that made up the material.

Authors' analysis steps: By means of reference gene primer amplification, nucleated cell counts were estimated. Generated by immunoSEQ multiplex PCR, the TCRdb table keeps only in-frame clones and is missing some. V, J and clone size were drawn from that table, and D and trimming were deduced from the DNA. The sample has over 30,000 clones, 80% to 90% seen once. Sequencing used peripheral blood. The sequence was obtained from a human donor in a cohort sampled during active COVID-19.

The CDR3 loop reads CASSPGTGSNQPQHF. The DNA of the CDR3 is TGTGCCAGCTCACCAGGGACAGGGAGCAATCAGCCCCAGCATTTT. The chain carries TRBV18 and TRBJ1-5; 9 nucleotides align to TRBD1. The CDR3 runs to 15 residues. Germline lookup yields CDR1 KGHSH and CDR2 LQKENI. J lost 1 base, V lost 2 bases, and 0 bases had no gene match.